Each of the 14 T cell receptor beta chains below was sequenced from the same sample in a study of cytomegalovirus exposure and HLA in healthy donors. Clones were sequenced by immunoSEQ multiplex PCR, and TCRdb holds only the in-frame ones, with some missing. Seen here are approximately 76,000 clones, less than 95% observed once, and the top ten hold 2.5% to 3.5%. Sequenced sample: PBMCs. These receptors were collected from a woman aged 18-29 years in good health and CMV-seropositive.

The rearrangement links TRBV28 to TRBJ1-5; D is perhaps TRBD1 (6 bases). This CDR3 has 13 residues. Trimming removed 6 bases at V and 5 bases at J, with 11 bases between. Germline CDR1 and CDR2: MDHEN and SYDVKM. The CDR3 reads CASSLGHYQPQHF. In DNA, the CDR3 is TGTGCCAGCAGCCTGGGACACTATCAGCCCCAGCATTTT.

The rearrangement links TRBV5-8 to TRBJ1-1, with D perhaps matching TRBD1 (5 bases). Germline CDR1 is SGHTS and CDR2 is YDEGEE. This CDR3 has 17 amino acids. The V end was cut by 2 bases, the J end by 3 bases, with 20 bases between. The CDR3 nucleotides are TGTGCCAGCAGCTTATCAGGGTCTCCTCCTGCCGACACTGAAGCTTTCTTT. It encodes CASSLSGSPPADTEAFF.

J is TRBJ2-7 and V is TRBV28; 7 bases are a match to TRBD1. The CDR3 length is 16 residues. Unmatched junction bases numbered 9, after V lost 4 bases and J lost 0 bases. Germline CDR1 and CDR2: MDHEN and SYDVKM. CDR3 in amino acids: CASSSTRDSRSYEQYF. Written as DNA, the CDR3 is TGTGCCAGCAGTTCGACCCGGGACAGCCGCTCCTACGAGCAGTACTTC.

This rearrangement joins TRBV28 to TRBJ2-2, with TRBD1 as a possible D gene (6 bases). Germline CDR1 and CDR2: MDHEN and SYDVKM. V lost 6 bases to trimming and J lost 7 bases, with 15 bases between them. CDR3 length: 14 amino acids. The chain's CDR3 is CASSRPRGGGELFF. The CDR3 DNA is TGTGCCAGCAGCAGACCTCGAGGGGGCGGGGAGCTGTTTTTT. The full variable domain, with the rest looked up from reference TRBV28 and TRBJ2-2, is DVKVTQSSRYLVKRTGEKVFLECVQDMDHENMFWYRQDPGLGLRLIYFSYDVKMKEKGDIPEGYSVSREKKERFSLILESASTNQTSMYLCASSRPRGGGELFFGEGSRLTVL.

Written as DNA, the CDR3 is TGTGCCAGCAGTTACTTACAGGGGGCCACTGAAGCTTTCTTT. Protein sequence: CASSYLQGATEAFF. The V gene is TRBV6-5, the J gene TRBJ1-1, with 9 nucleotides matching TRBD1. V lost 1 base, J lost 4 bases, and 1 base stayed unmatched. The germline gives CDR1 MNHEY, CDR2 SVGAGI. This CDR3 has 14 amino acids.

This chain joins TRBV19 and TRBJ1-5, with TRBD1 as a possible D gene (5 bases). Germline loops: CDR1 LNHDA, CDR2 SQIVND (reference sequence). V lost 6 bases to trimming and J lost 12 bases, with 12 bases between them. The CDR3 is 11 amino acids. CDR3 region: CASSDSGYQHF. The DNA of the CDR3 is TGTGCCAGTAGCGACAGTGGCTACCAGCATTTT.

Only one count was recorded for this clone. This chain connects TRBV27 to TRBJ1-2, with 12 positions matching TRBD1. CDR1 is MNHEY and CDR2 is SMNVEV in the germline V gene (reference sequence). The length of the CDR3 is 16 residues. V lost 4 bases, J lost 4 bases, and 7 bases stayed unmatched. The chain's CDR3 is CASSYRGTGGIYGYTF. CDR3 sequence (DNA): TGTGCCAGCAGTTACCGGGGGACAGGGGGCATCTATGGCTACACCTTC.

The rearrangement uses TRBV7-2 and TRBJ2-1, with TRBD2 identical over 7 bases. CDR1 and CDR2 from the germline V gene are SGHTA and FQGNSA. V lost 2 bases and J lost 1; bases outside the gene matches: 5. The CDR3 extends over 16 amino acids. As DNA, the CDR3 is TGTGCCAGCAGCTTATATCCTAGCGGTTCCTACAATGAGCAGTTCTTC. Its protein product is CASSLYPSGSYNEQFF.

The chain combines TRBV7-2 with TRBJ2-5, with 7 bases lining up with TRBD2. Germline CDR1 is SGHTA and CDR2 is FQGNSA. The CDR3 consists of 14 residues. V lost 3 bases and J lost 1; bases outside the gene matches: 2. CDR3 coding DNA: TGTGCCAGCAGCTTCCAGCGGGGCCAAGAGACCCAGTACTTC. Residues: CASSFQRGQETQYF.

The chain has TRBV6-6 and TRBJ2-7, with 9 bases that match TRBD2. The J segment lost 3 bases and the V segment lost 6 bases, leaving 9 bases of the junction unmatched. The CDR3 is made up of 15 amino acids. Germline CDR1 is MNHNY and CDR2 is SVGAGI (reference sequence). CDR3: CASSRLAASNYEQYF. CDR3 nucleotides: TGTGCCAGCAGCCGACTAGCGGCCTCCAACTACGAGCAGTACTTC.

The chain carries TRBV27 and TRBJ2-2; D gene unclear. The CDR3 covers 15 residues. V was pared by 3 bases and J by 6 bases, with 14 bases between. The germline V gene has CDR1 MNHEY and CDR2 SMNVEV (reference sequence). This CDR3 is CASSFGLASSGELFF. CDR3 DNA: TGTGCCAGCAGTTTTGGGCTGGCTTCCTCCGGGGAGCTGTTTTTT.

The genes are TRBV6-5 and TRBJ1-4; 8 bases match TRBD1. The CDR3 extends over 15 amino acids. Germline CDR1 and CDR2: MNHEY and SVGAGI. V was pared by 2 bases and J by 5 bases, with 4 bases of the junction left unmatched. This CDR3 reads CASSYSTGGNEKLFF. CDR3 nucleotides: TGTGCCAGCAGTTACAGTACAGGGGGGAATGAAAAACTGTTTTTT.

The rearrangement uses TRBV5-1 and TRBJ2-7; 8 bases agree with TRBD2. CDR1 SGHRS and CDR2 YFSETQ come from the germline V gene. The CDR3 has 14 amino acids. Losses at the gene ends were 4 bases for V and 1 base for J; bases not matched to a gene: 4. CDR3 amino acids: CASSPSGGSYEQYF. The DNA for the CDR3 is TGCGCCAGCAGCCCGAGCGGGGGTTCCTACGAGCAGTACTTC.

This clone was seen a single time. This chain links TRBV19 with TRBJ2-1; no reliable D call. The CDR3 extends over 12 amino acids. V was clipped by 6 bases and J by 4 bases, with 7 bases between them. Per germline, CDR1 LNHDA and CDR2 SQIVND (reference sequence). CDR3 nucleotides: TGTGCCAGTAGCGAGGCTTACAATGAGCAGTTCTTC. This translates into CASSEAYNEQFF.